This TCR beta chain derives from a study of OX40 agonist ivuxolimab in advanced cancers. The assay was immunoSEQ multiplex PCR, and TCRdb's table has in-frame clones only and misses some. The sample lists roughly 69,000 clones, roughly 81% occurring once. The CDR3 has 16 residues. After removal of 1 base from V and 2 bases from J, the junction contained 5 bases not matched to a gene. Germline V CDR1 and CDR2: LGHNA, YSLEER. The source of this sequence is an adult with an advanced solid tumor such as melanoma, head and neck, liver or kidney cancer. The sequenced sample was CD4+ or CD8+ T cells sorted from blood, obtained in a trial of the OX40 agonist ivuxolimab. This chain links TRBV4-3 with TRBJ2-1, with 7 positions matching TRBD2. CDR3 region: CASSQGDGRPYNEQFF. Written as DNA, the CDR3 is TGCGCCAGCAGCCAAGGGGACGGGAGGCCCTACAATGAGCAGTTCTTC.